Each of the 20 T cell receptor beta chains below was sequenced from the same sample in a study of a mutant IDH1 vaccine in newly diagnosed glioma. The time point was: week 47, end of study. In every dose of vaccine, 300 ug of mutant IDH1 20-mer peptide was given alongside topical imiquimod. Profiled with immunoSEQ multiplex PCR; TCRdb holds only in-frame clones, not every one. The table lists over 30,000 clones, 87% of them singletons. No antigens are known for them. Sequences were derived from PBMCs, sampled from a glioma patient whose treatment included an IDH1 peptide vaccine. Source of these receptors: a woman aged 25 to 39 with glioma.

The CDR3 sequence: CASSIGPRLSEQYF. The CDR3 DNA sequence: TGTGCCAGTAGTATAGGACCCCGACTCAGCGAGCAGTACTTC. The chain employs TRBV19 and TRBJ2-7, with D uncertain. Germline lookup yields CDR1 LNHDA and CDR2 SQIVND (reference sequence). The CDR3 is made up of 14 amino acids. Between the trimmed V and J ends, which lost 1 base and 6 bases, there was a span of 13 bases.

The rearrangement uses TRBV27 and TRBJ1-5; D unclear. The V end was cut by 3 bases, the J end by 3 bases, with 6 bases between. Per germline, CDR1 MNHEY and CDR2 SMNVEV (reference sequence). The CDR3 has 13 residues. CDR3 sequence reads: CASSFGPNQPQHF. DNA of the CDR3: TGTGCCAGCAGTTTTGGTCCCAATCAGCCCCAGCATTTT.

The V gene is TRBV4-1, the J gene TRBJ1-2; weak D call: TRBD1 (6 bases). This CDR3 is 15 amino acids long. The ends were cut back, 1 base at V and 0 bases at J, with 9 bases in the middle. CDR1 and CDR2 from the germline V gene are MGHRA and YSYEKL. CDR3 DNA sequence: TGCGCCAGCAGCCAAGTGGAGGGGGCTAACTATGGCTACACCTTC. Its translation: CASSQVEGANYGYTF.

The CDR3 is CASSQDRGGADTQYF. In nucleotides, the CDR3 is TGCGCCAGCAGCCAAGATCGGGGGGGGGCAGATACGCAGTATTTT. The chain combines TRBV4-3 with TRBJ2-3, with 8 positions matching TRBD2. This CDR3 is built from 15 residues. The ends lost 0 bases at V and 4 bases at J; junction bases unmatched: 3. The germline CDR1 and CDR2 sequences are LGHNA and YSLEER.

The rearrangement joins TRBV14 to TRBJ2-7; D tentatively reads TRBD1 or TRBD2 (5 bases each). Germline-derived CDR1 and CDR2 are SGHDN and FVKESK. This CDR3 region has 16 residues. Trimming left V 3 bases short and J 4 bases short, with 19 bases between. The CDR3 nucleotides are TGTGCCAGCAGCCACCTCCCCGGGACCGCCAATTACGAGCAGTACTTC. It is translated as CASSHLPGTANYEQYF.

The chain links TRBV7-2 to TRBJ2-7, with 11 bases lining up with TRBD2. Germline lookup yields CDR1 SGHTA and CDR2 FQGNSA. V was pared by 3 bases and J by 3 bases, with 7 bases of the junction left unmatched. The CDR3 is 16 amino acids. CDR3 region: CASSFSLAGGLYEQYF. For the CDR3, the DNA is TGTGCCAGCAGCTTCTCCCTAGCGGGGGGACTCTACGAGCAGTACTTC. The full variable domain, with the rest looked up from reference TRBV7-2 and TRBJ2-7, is GAGVSQSPSNKVTEKGKDVELRCDPISGHTALYWYRQSLGQGLEFLIYFQGNSAPDKSGLPSDRFSAERTGGSVSTLTIQRTQQEDSAVYLCASSFSLAGGLYEQYFGPGTRLTVT.

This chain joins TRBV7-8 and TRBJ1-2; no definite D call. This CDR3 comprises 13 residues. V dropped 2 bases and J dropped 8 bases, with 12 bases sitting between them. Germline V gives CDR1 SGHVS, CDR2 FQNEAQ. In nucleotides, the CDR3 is TGTGCCAGCAGCTTACGCGATTTTACGGGCTACACCTTC. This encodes CASSLRDFTGYTF.

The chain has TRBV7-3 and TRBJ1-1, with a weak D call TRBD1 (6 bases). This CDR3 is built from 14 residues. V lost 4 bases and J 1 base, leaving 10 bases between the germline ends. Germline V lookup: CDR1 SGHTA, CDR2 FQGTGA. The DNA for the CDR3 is TGTGCCAGCAGCTCGACGACAGGGAACACTGAAGCTTTCTTT. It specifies CASSSTTGNTEAFF.

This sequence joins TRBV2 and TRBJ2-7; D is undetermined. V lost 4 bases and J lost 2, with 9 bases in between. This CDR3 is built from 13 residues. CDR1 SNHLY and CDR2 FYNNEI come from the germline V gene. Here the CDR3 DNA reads TGTGCCAGCAGTGTCCGGGTTACCTACGAGCAGTACTTC. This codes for CASSVRVTYEQYF.

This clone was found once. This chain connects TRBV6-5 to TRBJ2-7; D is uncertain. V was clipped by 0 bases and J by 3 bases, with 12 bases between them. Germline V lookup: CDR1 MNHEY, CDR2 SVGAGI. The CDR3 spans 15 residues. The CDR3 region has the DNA TGTGCCAGCAGTTACTCAGTTGGGCATAGCTACGAGCAGTACTTC. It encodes CASSYSVGHSYEQYF.

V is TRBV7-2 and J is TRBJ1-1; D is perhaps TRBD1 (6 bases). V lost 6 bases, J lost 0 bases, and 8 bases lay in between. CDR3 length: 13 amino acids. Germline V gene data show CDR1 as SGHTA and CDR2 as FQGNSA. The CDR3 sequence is CASRRQVNTEAFF. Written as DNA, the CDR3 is TGTGCCAGCAGACGACAGGTGAACACTGAAGCTTTCTTT.

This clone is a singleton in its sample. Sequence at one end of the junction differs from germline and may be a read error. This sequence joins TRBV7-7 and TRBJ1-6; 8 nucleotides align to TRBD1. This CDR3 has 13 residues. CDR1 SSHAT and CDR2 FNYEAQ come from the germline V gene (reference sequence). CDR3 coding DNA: TGTGCTAGCAGCTTGGACAGGGAGGCACCCCTCCACTTT. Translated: CASSLDREAPLHF.

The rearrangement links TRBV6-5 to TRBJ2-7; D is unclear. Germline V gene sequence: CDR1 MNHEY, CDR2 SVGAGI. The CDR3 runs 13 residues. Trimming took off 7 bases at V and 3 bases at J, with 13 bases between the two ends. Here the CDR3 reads CASTRAAGYEQYF. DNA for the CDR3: TGTGCCAGCACTCGGGCAGCAGGCTACGAGCAGTACTTC.

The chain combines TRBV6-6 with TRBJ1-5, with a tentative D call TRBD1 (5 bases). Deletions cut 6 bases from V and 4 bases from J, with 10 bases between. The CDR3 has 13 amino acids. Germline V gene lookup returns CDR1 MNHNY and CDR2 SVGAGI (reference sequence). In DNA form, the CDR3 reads TGTGCCAGCAGCTCAGGGTATAATCAGCCCCAGCATTTT. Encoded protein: CASSSGYNQPQHF.

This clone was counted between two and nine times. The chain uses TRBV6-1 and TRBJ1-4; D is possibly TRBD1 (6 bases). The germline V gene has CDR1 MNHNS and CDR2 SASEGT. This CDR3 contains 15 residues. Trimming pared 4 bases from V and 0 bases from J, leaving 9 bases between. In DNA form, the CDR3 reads TGTGCCAGCAGTGGCGGGGACACAACTAATGAAAAACTGTTTTTT. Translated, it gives CASSGGDTTNEKLFF.

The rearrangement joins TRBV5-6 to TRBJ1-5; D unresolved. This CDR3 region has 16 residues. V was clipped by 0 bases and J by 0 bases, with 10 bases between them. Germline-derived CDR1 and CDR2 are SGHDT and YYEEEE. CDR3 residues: CASSLGSHYSNQPQHF. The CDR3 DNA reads TGTGCCAGCAGCTTGGGGAGTCACTATAGCAATCAGCCCCAGCATTTT.

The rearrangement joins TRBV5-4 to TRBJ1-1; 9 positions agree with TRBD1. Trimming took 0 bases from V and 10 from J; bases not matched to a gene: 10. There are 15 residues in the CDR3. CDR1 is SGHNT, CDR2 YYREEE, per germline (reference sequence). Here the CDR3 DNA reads TGTGCCAGCAGCTTGGCCCCCCGACAGGGGGATACAGCTTTCTTT. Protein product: CASSLAPRQGDTAFF.

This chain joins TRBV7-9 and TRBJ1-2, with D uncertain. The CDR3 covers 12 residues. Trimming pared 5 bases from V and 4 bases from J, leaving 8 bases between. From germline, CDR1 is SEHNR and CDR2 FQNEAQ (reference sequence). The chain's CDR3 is CASSPPGYGYTF. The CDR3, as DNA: TGTGCCAGCAGCCCCCCCGGCTATGGCTACACCTTC.

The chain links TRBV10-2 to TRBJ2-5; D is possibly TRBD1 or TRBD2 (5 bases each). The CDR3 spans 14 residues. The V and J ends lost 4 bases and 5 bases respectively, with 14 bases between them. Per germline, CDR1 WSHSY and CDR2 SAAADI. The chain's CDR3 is CASSGGRGGETQYF. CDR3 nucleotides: TGCGCCAGCAGTGGGGGACGGGGTGGGGAGACCCAGTACTTC.

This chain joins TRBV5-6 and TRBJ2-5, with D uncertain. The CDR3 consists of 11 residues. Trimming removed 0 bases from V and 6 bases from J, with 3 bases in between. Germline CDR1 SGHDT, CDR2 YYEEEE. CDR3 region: CASSLDKTQYF. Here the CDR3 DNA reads TGTGCCAGCAGCTTGGACAAGACCCAGTACTTC.